This entry lists 10 T cell receptor beta chains sequenced from one sample in a study of shared clonotypes between healthy human individuals. Positively selected for CCR7, the CD45RO-negative cells used as naive CD8 cells excluded terminally differentiated effector memory CD45RA+ cells. Profiling relied on immunoSEQ multiplex PCR, and the TCRdb table lists in-frame clones only, not all of them. This sample yields some 2 million clones, of which approximately 94% are seen a single time; 0.85% to 1.3% belongs to the top ten. The specimen sequenced was naive CD8+ T cells sorted from blood. These receptors originate from a man aged 18 to 30 in good health.

The rearrangement links TRBV7-9 to TRBJ1-1; D is undetermined. V lost 5 bases, J lost 4 bases, and 11 bases lay in between. The germline CDR1 and CDR2 sequences are SEHNR and FQNEAQ (reference sequence). This CDR3 has 13 amino acids. The CDR3 region has the DNA TGTGCCAGCAGCCCCCCGACGGGCACTGAAGCTTTCTTT. Translating it yields CASSPPTGTEAFF.

The chain combines TRBV28 with TRBJ2-1; D might be TRBD1 (5 bases). This CDR3 has 14 residues. The germline V gene encodes CDR1 MDHEN and CDR2 SYDVKM. The V end was cut by 4 bases, the J end by 2 bases, with 9 bases between. Written as DNA, the CDR3 is TGTGCCAGCAGTTCCCGACAGACCTACAATGAGCAGTTCTTC. This codes for CASSSRQTYNEQFF.

The rearrangement links TRBV19 to TRBJ1-6, with D unclear. Trimming took off 6 bases at V and 7 bases at J, with 16 bases between the two ends. Germline V gives CDR1 LNHDA, CDR2 SQIVND (reference sequence). The CDR3 consists of 15 residues. The CDR3 DNA sequence: TGTGCCAGTAGCCCCCGTGTGGGGTACAATTCACCCCTCCACTTT. This translates into CASSPRVGYNSPLHF.

The chain has TRBV14 and TRBJ2-7; 8 bases are a match to TRBD1. The CDR3 is 15 amino acids. Germline V CDR1 and CDR2: SGHDN, FVKESK. J lost 2 bases, V lost 4 bases, and 7 bases had no gene match. The CDR3 bases are TGTGCCAGCAGCCCCGGACAGGGTTACCCCTACGAGCAGTACTTC. Protein product: CASSPGQGYPYEQYF.

The CDR3 DNA reads as TGTGCCAGCAGCTTAGGACCCGGACAGGGAAGGAAGACTGAAGCTTTCTTT. Its translation: CASSLGPGQGRKTEAFF. This chain connects TRBV11-2 to TRBJ1-1; 8 nucleotides line up with TRBD1. The CDR3 sequence is 17 residues long. From germline, CDR1 is SGHAT and CDR2 FQNNGV. Trimming removed 1 base from V and 5 bases from J; junction bases left unmatched: 12.

Notes on this clone: Other nucleotide sequences in the sample specify the same CDR3. V and J are TRBV29-1 and TRBJ2-2; D unresolved. V dropped 2 bases and J dropped 1 base, with 5 bases sitting between them. CDR1 and CDR2 from the germline V gene are SQVTM and ANQGSEA. The CDR3 has 13 residues. This chain's CDR3 is CSVETRNTGELFF. CDR3 sequence (DNA): TGCAGCGTTGAAACCCGGAACACCGGGGAGCTGTTTTTT.

The V call is TRBV4-1, the J call TRBJ2-3; D remains unclear. The CDR3 totals 13 residues. The V gene lost 0 bases and the J gene lost 5 bases, with 6 bases spanning the gap. Germline CDR1 and CDR2: MGHRA and YSYEKL. The CDR3: CASSQEVRDTQYF. The CDR3 DNA is TGCGCCAGCAGCCAAGAGGTTAGAGATACGCAGTATTTT.

On this clone: This sample also contains other DNA sequences that code for the same CDR3. The chain carries TRBV28 and TRBJ2-5, with a weak D call TRBD1 (6 bases). Trimming cost V 6 bases and J 1 base, with 12 bases left between them. This CDR3 is built from 14 residues. Germline V gene sequence: CDR1 MDHEN, CDR2 SYDVKM. The CDR3 coding sequence is TGTGCCAGCAGCCTCAGGGGACCCCAAGAGACCCAGTACTTC. The encoded protein is CASSLRGPQETQYF.

The chain is built from TRBV4-1 and TRBJ2-1; the D is unclear. V shed 2 bases and J shed 0 bases, with 8 bases lying between them. CDR3 length: 15 amino acids. Germline CDR1 and CDR2: MGHRA and YSYEKL. CDR3 nucleotide sequence: TGCGCCAGCAGCCAACCTACCATCTCCTACAATGAGCAGTTCTTC. Translated: CASSQPTISYNEQFF.

The genes are TRBV4-1 and TRBJ2-2; 7 bases are a match to TRBD1. Losses at the gene ends were 1 base for V and 4 bases for J; bases not matched to a gene: 6. CDR3 length equals 16 residues. Germline V gives CDR1 MGHRA, CDR2 YSYEKL. The CDR3 spells CASSQARTGVTGELFF. CDR3 sequence (DNA): TGCGCCAGCAGCCAAGCCCGGACAGGCGTCACCGGGGAGCTGTTTTTT.